A single sample gave rise to the 30 T cell receptor beta chains below, sequenced in a study of blood T cells in healthy people across ages. The authors ran a second PCR of about 6 to 12 cycles using a sample-barcoded 5' primer and a J-beta primer mix. Using its own MiXCR run on the 5' RACE reads, TCRdb lists one record per CDR3 protein. The top ten hold around 21% of the sample, which has about a million distinct CDR3 sequences, roughly half seen once. The sequenced sample consisted of blood. These receptor sequences come from an older woman in good health.

The V gene is TRBV4-3, the J gene TRBJ2-7; no clear D gene. Germline-derived CDR1 and CDR2 are LGHNA and YSLEER. Trimming stripped 1 base from V and 3 bases from J, with 16 bases between. This CDR3 spans 16 amino acids. The CDR3, as DNA: TGCGCCAGCAGCCAAGGGTACCCTCTCCCGGACTACGAGCAGTACTTC. Translated: CASSQGYPLPDYEQYF.

V is TRBV27 and J is TRBJ2-7; perhaps TRBD2 as D (6 bases). The length of the CDR3 is 14 residues. Trimming shortened V by 8 bases and J by 2 bases, and 16 bases separated the two germline ends. CDR1 and CDR2 from the germline V gene are MNHEY and SMNVEV (reference sequence). This chain's CDR3 is CASAFGTGTYEQYF. CDR3 nucleotide sequence: TGTGCCAGCGCTTTCGGGACTGGAACCTACGAGCAGTACTTC.

This clonotype was detected a few times. The gene calls are TRBV4-2 and TRBJ2-5, with TRBD2 matching 7 bases. The germline V gene has CDR1 LGHNA and CDR2 YNFKEQ. The V segment lost 0 bases and the J segment 5 bases; nucleotides outside the gene matches: 9. The CDR3 length is 16 residues. The CDR3, as DNA: TGTGCCAGCAGCCAAGACGGGACTACAGGCGGGGAGACCCAGTACTTC. The encoded protein is CASSQDGTTGGETQYF.

The V and J genes are TRBV28 and TRBJ2-5; D is unresolved. The germline V gene has CDR1 MDHEN and CDR2 SYDVKM. The CDR3 contains 14 residues. The ends were cut back, 2 bases at V and 5 bases at J, with 12 bases in the middle. CDR3 DNA: TGTGCCAGCAGTTTACCGGCAGGTCCGGAGACCCAGTACTTC. It specifies CASSLPAGPETQYF.

To note about this clonotype: A read error may produce the germline difference seen at one junction end. V usage is TRBV28 and J usage is TRBJ2-1, with D maybe TRBD2 (6 bases). Germline V CDR1 and CDR2: MDHEN, SYDVKM. The CDR3 loop spans 13 amino acids. DNA for the CDR3: TGTGCCAGCAGTTGGGACTCCCACAATGAGCAGTTCTTC. Its translation is CASSWDSHNEQFF.

The chain has TRBV5-1 and TRBJ2-7; 9 bases map to TRBD1. The V segment lost 3 bases and the J segment 0 bases; nucleotides outside the gene matches: 4. Germline CDR1 and CDR2: SGHRS and YFSETQ. The CDR3 sequence is 15 residues long. The CDR3 loop reads CASSYWTGDSYEQYF. CDR3 in DNA: TGCGCCAGCAGCTACTGGACAGGGGACTCCTACGAGCAGTACTTC.

The chain joins TRBV7-9 to TRBJ2-7; the D is unclear. Germline V gene data show CDR1 as SEHNR and CDR2 as FQNEAQ (reference sequence). V shed 3 bases and J shed 7 bases, with 13 bases lying between them. The CDR3 consists of 13 residues. CDR3 region: CASSFYGWGEQYF. CDR3 sequence (DNA): TGTGCCAGCAGCTTTTACGGGTGGGGTGAGCAGTACTTC.

This sequence joins TRBV28 and TRBJ2-7, with a weak D call TRBD1 (5 bases). The CDR3 is 14 residues long. In germline, CDR1 is MDHEN, CDR2 SYDVKM. Trimming left V 6 bases short and J 4 bases short, with 16 bases between. The CDR3 DNA reads as TGTGCCAGCAGAGCCCCTGCCTACAGGTACGAGCAGTACTTC. It specifies CASRAPAYRYEQYF.

This clonotype was observed a few times. The rearrangement links TRBV10-2 to TRBJ2-7; D not resolved. Between the trimmed V and J ends, which lost 10 bases and 4 bases, there was a span of 17 bases. CDR3 size: 13 residues. Germline CDR1 WSHSY, CDR2 SAAADI. The CDR3 coding sequence is TGCGCCACCAAAACCGAGGCTAATTACGAGCAGTACTTC. This encodes CATKTEANYEQYF.

The chain uses TRBV14 and TRBJ2-1; TRBD2 agrees at 13 bases. CDR3 length equals 15 residues. The V segment lost 0 bases and the J segment 15 bases; nucleotides outside the gene matches: 8. The germline CDR1 and CDR2 sequences are SGHDN and FVKESK. The chain's CDR3 is CASSQERTSGSSPFF. CDR3 in DNA: TGTGCCAGCAGCCAAGAGAGGACTAGCGGGAGTAGTCCGTTCTTC.

The chain combines TRBV28 with TRBJ2-7; D gene unclear. The CDR3 is 13 amino acids. From germline, CDR1 is MDHEN and CDR2 SYDVKM. Trimming took off 5 bases at V and 5 bases at J, with 13 bases between the two ends. CDR3 in DNA: TGTGCCAGCAGTCGTTATCCCCTTAACGAGCAGTACTTC. Amino acid sequence: CASSRYPLNEQYF.

The chain recombines TRBV24-1 with TRBJ2-5; D gene unclear. Germline V gene data show CDR1 as KGHDR and CDR2 as SFDVKD. Deletions cut 1 base from V and 11 bases from J, with 28 bases between. The CDR3 runs to 18 residues. The CDR3 DNA sequence: TGTGCCACCAGTGATTTTGGTTCCCTGGCAGAGCGTGTAAATGAGCAGTACTTC. Encoded protein: CATSDFGSLAERVNEQYF.

There are a few counts of this clonotype. This may arise from a read error, as a much more abundant clone is one base away. J is TRBJ2-1 and V is TRBV7-9; D gene unclear. The CDR3 has 11 residues. The germline V gene has CDR1 SEHNR and CDR2 FQNEAQ (reference sequence). Trimming stripped 2 bases from V and 10 bases from J, with 6 bases between. CDR3 region: CASSLFYEQFF. The CDR3 coding sequence is TGTGCCAGCAGCTTATTCTACGAGCAGTTCTTC.

This clonotype was observed a few times. Here the CDR3 reads CASSLNAGGPRETQYF. DNA for the CDR3: TGTGCCAGCAGCTTAAATGCGGGAGGCCCTAGGGAGACCCAGTACTTC. The chain joins TRBV7-7 to TRBJ2-5, with 8 bases that match TRBD2. Looked up from germline, CDR1 is SSHAT and CDR2 is FNYEAQ (reference sequence). The CDR3 sequence is 16 residues long. With 2 bases clipped from V and 5 bases from J, the junction kept 10 bases outside the gene matches.

The chain has TRBV27 and TRBJ2-7; 12 nucleotides align to TRBD1. CDR1 and CDR2 from the germline V gene are MNHEY and SMNVEV (reference sequence). Trimming at V came to 5 bases and at J to 4 bases, leaving 3 bases not matched to a gene. The CDR3 covers 14 residues. The CDR3 sequence: CASSGTGGLYEQYF. CDR3 nucleotides: TGTGCCAGCAGTGGGACAGGGGGCCTTTACGAGCAGTACTTC.

V usage is TRBV7-9 and J usage is TRBJ2-4; D not certain. The J call may be incorrect, as the DNA end agrees better with TRBJ2-7. The CDR3 contains 16 residues. Per germline, CDR1 SEHNR and CDR2 FQNEAQ (reference sequence). The CDR3 loop reads CASSPEPRAFGYEQYF. The CDR3 DNA is TGTGCCAGCAGCCCGGAGCCTCGGGCATTTGGCTACGAGCAGTACTTC.

This clonotype was counted once. The chain is built from TRBV5-1 and TRBJ2-2; D is unclear. V was trimmed by 0 bases and J by 2 bases, leaving 8 bases between them. The V gene's germline CDR1 is SGHRS and CDR2 YFSETQ. This CDR3 has 15 residues. CDR3 amino acids: CASSLVGDNTGELFF. In DNA form, the CDR3 reads TGCGCCAGCAGCTTGGTTGGGGATAACACCGGGGAGCTGTTTTTT.

This clonotype was seen a handful of times. The rearrangement joins TRBV28 to TRBJ2-5; 14 bases are a match to TRBD2. The J segment lost 2 bases and the V segment lost 5 bases, leaving 10 bases of the junction unmatched. Germline CDR1 is MDHEN and CDR2 is SYDVKM. This CDR3 spans 18 amino acids. CDR3 loop: CASSTRLAGGPKQETQYF. The CDR3 DNA reads as TGTGCCAGCAGTACGAGACTAGCGGGAGGGCCTAAGCAAGAGACCCAGTACTTC. The complete variable domain, with remaining parts taken from reference TRBV28 and TRBJ2-5, reads DVKVTQSSRYLVKRTGEKVFLECVQDMDHENMFWYRQDPGLGLRLIYFSYDVKMKEKGDIPEGYSVSREKKERFSLILESASTNQTSMYLCASSTRLAGGPKQETQYFGPGTRLLVL.

This chain links TRBV11-3 with TRBJ1-6, with D hard to call. V was shortened by 4 bases and J by 10 bases, with 11 bases between the two germline ends. This CDR3 spans 13 amino acids. CDR1 is SGHNT and CDR2 is YENEEA in the germline V gene. In DNA, the CDR3 is TGTGCCAGCAGCTCCGGAGACCTATCACCCCTCCACTTT. Translated, it gives CASSSGDLSPLHF.

Written as DNA, the CDR3 is TGTGCCAGCAGTTTATTGTCGTGGGCTAGCGGAGCAAAACCAGAGACCCAGTACTTC. Its translation: CASSLLSWASGAKPETQYF. This chain links TRBV28 with TRBJ2-5, with 7 bases that match TRBD2. V gave up 1 base and J gave up 4 bases; unmatched junction bases: 18. Germline V gene sequence: CDR1 MDHEN, CDR2 SYDVKM. The CDR3 has 19 amino acids.

The chain has TRBV7-9 and TRBJ1-5; perhaps TRBD1 as D (5 bases). V was clipped by 1 base and J by 6 bases, with 10 bases between them. The germline gives CDR1 SEHNR, CDR2 FQNEAQ (reference sequence). The CDR3 runs 14 residues. CDR3 nucleotide sequence: TGTGCCAGCAGCTTAGAAGAGGGGTTTCAGCCCCAGCATTTT. Translating gives CASSLEEGFQPQHF.

This clonotype has more than one count but fewer than ten. The CDR3 sequence is CASSQEGRTDEQFF. In DNA, the CDR3 is TGCGCCAGCAGCCAAGAGGGCAGGACCGATGAGCAGTTCTTC. V usage is TRBV4-3 and J usage is TRBJ2-1; no definite D call. The ends were cut back, 0 bases at V and 8 bases at J, with 11 bases in the middle. This CDR3 has 14 amino acids. CDR1 is LGHNA, CDR2 YSLEER, per germline.

V and J are TRBV7-2 and TRBJ2-1; D not certain. Germline CDR1 SGHTA, CDR2 FQGNSA. The V and J ends lost 4 bases and 7 bases respectively, with 8 bases between them. The CDR3 totals 12 residues. The CDR3 nucleotides are TGTGCCAGCAGCTCTCAGCGAAATGAGCAGTTCTTC. Translated, it gives CASSSQRNEQFF. Supplemented by reference TRBV7-2 and TRBJ2-1, the full variable domain reads GAGVSQSPSNKVTEKGKDVELRCDPISGHTALYWYRQSLGQGLEFLIYFQGNSAPDKSGLPSDRFSAERTGGSVSTLTIQRTQQEDSAVYLCASSSQRNEQFFGPGTRLTVL.

About this clonotype itself: One end of the junction varies from germline; a read error may be responsible. The chain couples TRBV12-3 or TRBV12-4 to TRBJ1-5; D is undetermined. The CDR3 has 14 amino acids. This chain's CDR3 is CASSLGASNRPQHF. Here the CDR3 DNA reads TGTGCCAGCAGTTTGGGCGCTAGCAATCGGCCCCAGCATTTT.

This chain connects TRBV28 to TRBJ1-5, with 7 bases identical to TRBD1. The CDR3 sequence is 12 residues long. Losses at the gene ends were 6 bases for V and 9 bases for J; bases not matched to a gene: 5. Germline CDR1 is MDHEN and CDR2 is SYDVKM. The CDR3 region is CASSKQGWPQHF. DNA of the CDR3: TGTGCCAGCAGCAAACAGGGGTGGCCCCAGCATTTT.

The genes are TRBV10-2 and TRBJ2-7; D ambiguous. Germline assignment: CDR1 WSHSY and CDR2 SAAADI. V was trimmed by 0 bases and J by 3 bases, leaving 6 bases between them. CDR3 length: 13 residues. CDR3 protein: CASSESLRYEQYF. The CDR3 DNA reads as TGCGCCAGCAGTGAGTCGCTACGCTACGAGCAGTACTTC.

The gene calls are TRBV20-1 and TRBJ2-7; tentatively, D is TRBD2 (5 bases). Trimming shortened V by 0 bases and J by 4 bases, and 19 bases separated the two germline ends. The CDR3 extends over 16 amino acids. Germline CDR1 reads DFQATT; CDR2 reads SNEGSKA (reference sequence). DNA for the CDR3: TGCAGTGCTAGAGATAGTTGGGAGTTTAAAGGGTACGAGCAGTACTTC. This translates into CSARDSWEFKGYEQYF.

In DNA, the CDR3 is TGCGCCAGCAGCTGGGGGCGGGGGCATAGCAATGAGCAGTTCTTC. It translates to CASSWGRGHSNEQFF. The chain employs TRBV10-2 and TRBJ2-1; possibly TRBD2 for D (7 bases). Trimming took off 6 bases at V and 6 bases at J, with 18 bases between the two ends. This CDR3 has 15 amino acids. Per the germline V gene, CDR1 is WSHSY and CDR2 is SAAADI.

In DNA, the CDR3 is TGTGCCAGCAGTGGAGAGGGTACTTACAATCAGCCCCAGCATTTT. It yields the protein CASSGEGTYNQPQHF. This chain links TRBV2 with TRBJ1-5; D ambiguous. CDR1 is SNHLY, CDR2 FYNNEI, per germline. Trimming cost V 4 bases and J 3 bases, with 13 bases left between them. There are 15 residues in the CDR3.

The rearrangement joins TRBV6-2 or TRBV6-3 to TRBJ1-2, with a possible D match to TRBD1 (6 bases). V lost 6 bases to trimming and J lost 4 bases, with 18 bases between them. The CDR3 spans 15 residues. CDR1 MNHEY and CDR2 SVGEGT come from the germline V gene. CDR3 sequence: CASSNLGAAIYGYTF. CDR3 sequence (DNA): TGTGCCAGCAGCAATCTGGGGGCGGCCATCTATGGCTACACCTTC.